This TCR beta chain was sequenced for a study of OX40 agonist ivuxolimab in advanced cancers. Whole-study results and caveats: With doses of 0.1 to 3.0 mg/kg, CD4+ and CD8+ blood T cells had undergone clonal expansion by week 6.

Libraries were prepared by immunoSEQ multiplex PCR; TCRdb keeps only in-frame clonotypes and omits some of them. The sample carries tens of thousands of clones, 89% recorded once. CDR1 is SGHTA, CDR2 FQGNSA, per germline. This CDR3 has 15 residues. With V trimmed by 4 bases and J by 2 bases, 6 bases remained unmatched. This clone has only one observation. The target antigen is unknown. The chain has TRBV7-2 and TRBJ2-7; TRBD1 aligns across 9 bases. This material consisted of CD4+ or CD8+ T cells sorted from blood, taken in a trial of the OX40 agonist ivuxolimab. The clonotype comes from an adult with an advanced solid tumor such as melanoma, head and neck, liver or kidney cancer. As DNA, the CDR3 is TGTGCCAGCAGCTCCGCCGGGACAGGGCCCTACGAGCAGTACTTC. Encoded protein: CASSSAGTGPYEQYF. The full variable domain, in which reference TRBV7-2 and TRBJ2-7 provide the parts outside the CDR3, is GAGVSQSPSNKVTEKGKDVELRCDPISGHTALYWYRQSLGQGLEFLIYFQGNSAPDKSGLPSDRFSAERTGGSVSTLTIQRTQQEDSAVYLCASSSAGTGPYEQYFGPGTRLTVT.